The 25 T cell receptor beta chains in this list originate from one sample, sequenced in a study of shared clonotypes between healthy human individuals. Generated by immunoSEQ multiplex PCR, the TCRdb table keeps only in-frame clones and is missing some. Altogether roughly 770,000 clones are present, around 96% being singletons, with the ten largest covering under 0.3%. Terminally differentiated effector memory CD45RA+ cells were excluded by CCR7 positive selection of CD45RO-negative cells. Specimen: naive CD8+ T cells sorted from blood. The receptors come from a young man in good health.

CDR3 sequence (DNA): TGTGCCAGCAGCATAAGCGGGAGAACCAGCAATGAGCAGTTCTTC. Amino acids: CASSISGRTSNEQFF. V and J are TRBV13 and TRBJ2-1; 8 nucleotides line up with TRBD2. V trimming: 5 bases; J trimming: 6 bases; junction bases outside the gene matches: 9. The V gene's germline CDR1 is PRHDT and CDR2 FYEKMQ (reference sequence). CDR3 length: 15 amino acids. The full variable domain, with the rest looked up from reference TRBV13 and TRBJ2-1, is AAGVIQSPRHLIKEKRETATLKCYPIPRHDTVYWYQQGPGQDPQFLISFYEKMQSDKGSIPDRFSAQQFSDYHSELNMSSLELGDSALYFCASSISGRTSNEQFFGPGTRLTVL.

The rearrangement uses TRBV2 and TRBJ2-7, with D hard to call. In germline, CDR1 is SNHLY, CDR2 FYNNEI. V lost 10 bases and J 1 base, leaving 8 bases between the germline ends. The CDR3 has 11 residues. CDR3 sequence: CAIRQSYEQYF. The CDR3 coding sequence is TGTGCCATCAGGCAATCCTACGAGCAGTACTTC. Full variable domain (outside the CDR3, taken from reference TRBV2 and TRBJ2-7): EPEVTQTPSHQVTQMGQEVILRCVPISNHLYFYWYRQILGQKVEFLVSFYNNEISEKSEIFDDQFSVERPDGSNFTLKIRSTKLEDSAMYFCAIRQSYEQYFGPGTRLTVT.

The chain uses TRBV5-5 and TRBJ2-3; TRBD2 agrees at 10 bases. The CDR3 consists of 16 residues. Unmatched junction bases numbered 7, after V lost 0 bases and J lost 6 bases. Germline CDR1 and CDR2: SGHKS and YYEKEE (reference sequence). The CDR3 coding sequence is TGTGCCAGCAGCTTGGAGCCTAGCGGGAGAATGGATACGCAGTATTTT. Its translation: CASSLEPSGRMDTQYF.

Only one count was recorded for this clone. J is TRBJ1-1 and V is TRBV9; unclear D gene. The CDR3 consists of 12 residues. Trimming took off 5 bases at V and 4 bases at J, with 9 bases between the two ends. Germline V gene lookup returns CDR1 SGDLS and CDR2 YYNGEE. The CDR3 loop reads CASRGESTEAFF. DNA of the CDR3: TGTGCCAGCAGGGGCGAGAGCACTGAAGCTTTCTTT.

The chain combines TRBV5-4 with TRBJ2-3; D tentatively fits TRBD1 or TRBD2 (6 bases each). With 5 bases removed from V and 0 bases from J, the gap between germline ends came to 16 bases. CDR1 is SGHNT and CDR2 is YYREEE in the germline V gene (reference sequence). The CDR3 has 16 residues. In nucleotides, the CDR3 is TGTGCCAGCAGTTGGGGTGAGGGGGGAAGCACAGATACGCAGTATTTT. It encodes CASSWGEGGSTDTQYF.

V and J are TRBV6-1 and TRBJ2-7; 7 bases fit TRBD2. The junction had 8 bases not matched to a gene; V was cut back by 6 bases and J by 0 bases. There are 15 residues in the CDR3. Germline CDR1 reads MNHNS; CDR2 reads SASEGT. The CDR3: CASSIFLAASYEQYF. The CDR3 bases are TGTGCCAGCAGCATTTTCCTAGCGGCCTCCTACGAGCAGTACTTC.

The chain carries TRBV11-3 and TRBJ2-1; D is perhaps TRBD2 (6 bases). V dropped 4 bases and J dropped 9 bases, with 13 bases sitting between them. The CDR3 sequence is 13 residues long. Germline assignment: CDR1 SGHNT and CDR2 YENEEA. CDR3 sequence (DNA): TGTGCCAGCAGCTCCCTACTAGCACGTGAGCAGTTCTTC. Protein sequence: CASSSLLAREQFF. Variable domain in full (rest from reference TRBV11-3 and TRBJ2-1): EAGVVQSPRYKIIEKKQPVAFWCNPISGHNTLYWYLQNLGQGPELLIRYENEEAVDDSQLPKDRFSAERLKGVDSTLKIQPAELGDSAVYLCASSSLLAREQFFGPGTRLTVL.

The chain's CDR3 is CASSPEGEGLYEQYF. The CDR3 coding sequence is TGTGCCAGCAGTCCCGAGGGGGAGGGCCTGTACGAGCAGTACTTC. The chain is built from TRBV27 and TRBJ2-7, with D perhaps matching TRBD2 (7 bases). Germline values: CDR1 MNHEY, CDR2 SMNVEV (reference sequence). Trimming removed 5 bases from V and 4 bases from J, with 18 bases in between. The CDR3 has 15 amino acids.

This sequence joins TRBV19 and TRBJ2-1; TRBD2 agrees at 7 bases. V lost 3 bases to trimming and J lost 2 bases; unmatched junction nucleotides: 4. This CDR3 region has 15 residues. Germline CDR1 and CDR2: LNHDA and SQIVND (reference sequence). CDR3 nucleotide sequence: TGTGCCAGTAGTATTGCGAGCGGGGCCTACAATGAGCAGTTCTTC. Translating gives CASSIASGAYNEQFF.

The J gene is TRBJ2-1, the V gene TRBV7-8, with 7 nucleotides matching TRBD2. The CDR3 covers 18 residues. The V segment lost 1 base and the J segment 4 bases; nucleotides outside the gene matches: 13. Germline lookup yields CDR1 SGHVS and CDR2 FQNEAQ. CDR3 sequence: CASSLVEWSLAAYNEQFF. The DNA of the CDR3 is TGTGCCAGCAGCTTAGTTGAGTGGTCTCTAGCGGCTTACAATGAGCAGTTCTTC.

The chain recombines TRBV9 with TRBJ2-2; no firm D call. The germline CDR1 and CDR2 sequences are SGDLS and YYNGEE. The V and J ends lost 5 bases and 7 bases respectively, with 6 bases between them. The CDR3 runs to 11 residues. The CDR3 nucleotides are TGTGCCAGCAGAACACGCGGGGAGCTGTTTTTT. Translating gives CASRTRGELFF.

The chain couples TRBV7-9 to TRBJ1-5; D gene ambiguous. The germline CDR1 and CDR2 sequences are SEHNR and FQNEAQ (reference sequence). V was shortened by 7 bases and J by 7 bases, with 14 bases between the two germline ends. The CDR3 loop spans 13 amino acids. Written as DNA, the CDR3 is TGTGCCAGCACCTCTTCTGGCATACAGCCCCAGCATTTT. It yields the protein CASTSSGIQPQHF.

The rearrangement uses TRBV30 and TRBJ1-1; D is undetermined. The CDR3 contains 13 residues. V was trimmed by 2 bases and J by 4 bases, leaving 11 bases between them. CDR1 and CDR2 (germline): GTSNPN, SVGIG (reference sequence). This CDR3 is CAWSFLGGTEAFF. The CDR3 DNA is TGTGCCTGGAGTTTTCTAGGAGGCACTGAAGCTTTCTTT.

V and J are TRBV27 and TRBJ2-1; the D gene is possibly TRBD2 (6 bases). CDR1 and CDR2 (germline): MNHEY, SMNVEV (reference sequence). The length of the CDR3 is 14 residues. Trimming left V 4 bases short and J 0 bases short, with 7 bases between. CDR3 amino acids: CASSWDSSYNEQFF. The CDR3 DNA is TGTGCCAGCAGTTGGGACTCCTCCTACAATGAGCAGTTCTTC.

J is TRBJ2-7 and V is TRBV29-1, with a tentative D call TRBD2 (5 bases). V lost 6 bases and J 2 bases, leaving 14 bases between the germline ends. Germline V gene sequence: CDR1 SQVTM, CDR2 ANQGSEA. The CDR3 contains 13 residues. The CDR3 loop is CSVAPGKTYEQYF. The CDR3, as DNA: TGCAGCGTCGCCCCCGGGAAGACCTACGAGCAGTACTTC.

The V call is TRBV9, the J call TRBJ2-1, with 13 bases matching TRBD2. J was trimmed by 4 bases and V by 4 bases; bases with no gene match: 5. Looked up from germline, CDR1 is SGDLS and CDR2 is YYNGEE. The CDR3 is 16 residues long. Here the CDR3 reads CASSLWTSGSYNEQFF. In DNA, the CDR3 is TGTGCCAGCAGCCTTTGGACTAGCGGGAGTTACAATGAGCAGTTCTTC.

The chain is built from TRBV29-1 and TRBJ1-1; 7 bases are a match to TRBD1. The CDR3 has 14 residues. CDR1 and CDR2 from the germline V gene are SQVTM and ANQGSEA. The J segment lost 4 bases and the V segment lost 2 bases, leaving 7 bases of the junction unmatched. The CDR3 coding sequence is TGCAGCGTTGAATCGACAGGGATAGGCACTGAAGCTTTCTTT. As protein: CSVESTGIGTEAFF.

This chain links TRBV5-1 with TRBJ1-2; possibly TRBD1 for D (5 bases). The CDR3 covers 15 residues. Germline values: CDR1 SGHRS, CDR2 YFSETQ. V gave up 3 bases and J gave up 2 bases, with 14 bases separating them. CDR3 loop: CASSSSDSPNYGYTF. CDR3 in DNA: TGCGCCAGCAGCTCCTCCGACAGCCCCAACTATGGCTACACCTTC.

The CDR3 spells CASSLAGQGTYEQYF. The CDR3 nucleotides are TGTGCCAGCAGCTTAGCGGGACAGGGGACGTACGAGCAGTACTTC. This chain uses TRBV7-9 with TRBJ2-7, with 10 positions matching TRBD1. Germline V CDR1 and CDR2: SEHNR, FQNEAQ (reference sequence). V was clipped by 0 bases and J by 4 bases; unmatched bases: 3. The CDR3 is made up of 15 amino acids. The whole variable domain, filled in from reference TRBV7-9 and TRBJ2-7, reads DTGVSQNPRHKITKRGQNVTFRCDPISEHNRLYWYRQTLGQGPEFLTYFQNEAQLEKSRLLSDRFSAERPKGSFSTLEIQRTEQGDSAMYLCASSLAGQGTYEQYFGPGTRLTVT.

The chain joins TRBV7-9 to TRBJ2-6, with D possibly matching TRBD1 (5 bases). V was shortened by 8 bases and J by 4 bases, with 12 bases between the two germline ends. CDR3 length equals 14 residues. Per germline, CDR1 SEHNR and CDR2 FQNEAQ (reference sequence). CDR3 protein: CASLMTDGANVLTF. DNA of the CDR3: TGTGCCAGCCTTATGACAGACGGGGCCAACGTCCTGACTTTC.

The rearrangement uses TRBV7-9 and TRBJ1-4; D gene ambiguous. V lost 3 bases and J 2 bases, leaving 16 bases between the germline ends. Germline CDR1 SEHNR, CDR2 FQNEAQ (reference sequence). The CDR3 totals 17 residues. CDR3 in DNA: TGTGCCAGCAGCTTTGCCAGTGCAGAGGAGACTAATGAAAAACTGTTTTTT. This codes for CASSFASAEETNEKLFF. The full variable domain, with the rest looked up from reference TRBV7-9 and TRBJ1-4, is DTGVSQNPRHKITKRGQNVTFRCDPISEHNRLYWYRQTLGQGPEFLTYFQNEAQLEKSRLLSDRFSAERPKGSFSTLEIQRTEQGDSAMYLCASSFASAEETNEKLFFGSGTQLSVL.

V and J are TRBV5-4 and TRBJ2-1; TRBD2 aligns across 8 bases. Trimming at V came to 4 bases and at J to 3 bases, leaving 6 bases not matched to a gene. The germline V gene has CDR1 SGHNT and CDR2 YYREEE (reference sequence). CDR3 length: 15 residues. CDR3 protein: CASSPGSGVYNEQFF. The CDR3 DNA reads as TGTGCCAGCAGCCCAGGTAGCGGGGTCTACAATGAGCAGTTCTTC.

In its sample, this clone was seen a few times. This chain uses TRBV4-1 with TRBJ2-7, with D possibly matching TRBD2 (6 bases). Deletions cut 1 base from V and 4 bases from J, with 11 bases between. The CDR3 loop spans 14 amino acids. Germline values: CDR1 MGHRA, CDR2 YSYEKL. CDR3 bases: TGCGCCAGCAGCCAAGTACTAGCTACGTACGAGCAGTACTTC. The encoded protein is CASSQVLATYEQYF.

The chain couples TRBV27 to TRBJ2-1; 7 bases are a match to TRBD1. J gave up 7 bases and V 3 bases, and 9 bases lay outside the gene matches. The CDR3 contains 15 residues. Germline CDR1 reads MNHEY; CDR2 reads SMNVEV (reference sequence). CDR3 DNA: TGTGCCAGCAGTTTGGGAAGGGGGCTCTTGAATGAGCAGTTCTTC. Translating it yields CASSLGRGLLNEQFF.

V usage is TRBV9 and J usage is TRBJ2-2; D unresolved. This CDR3 has 12 residues. Trimming cost V 10 bases and J 4 bases, with 11 bases left between them. Germline CDR1 and CDR2: SGDLS and YYNGEE. The CDR3 sequence: CAPDPTTGELFF. For the CDR3, the DNA is TGTGCCCCGGACCCTACCACCGGGGAGCTGTTTTTT.